This is a list of T cell receptor beta chains from one sample in a study of regulatory T cells in long-lasting Graves disease. TCRdb re-derived calls from the multiplex PCR reads in MiXCR, one entry per CDR3 protein. The table has about 210,000 distinct CDR3 sequences, approximately 19% seen once; the top ten hold about 12%. This sample was also put to use in a study of T cells in Graves' hyperthyroidism and ophthalmopathy.

The sequences come from peripheral blood mononuclear cells (PBMCs), collected at new diagnosis, from a patient treated with antithyroid drugs. These receptors all stem from a young woman with Graves disease. CDR3s include the opening cysteine and the closing phenylalanine or tryptophan. A D gene is named only where the DNA matches it firmly. The size entry is marked missing in some rows and otherwise reads once, few, many or a size class.

d_call	clone_size	v_call	j_call	cdr3_aa	cdr3_nt
TRBD1	NA	TRBV15	TRBJ2-3	CATSRGDSSTDTQYF	TGTGCCACCAGCAGAGGGGACAGCAGCACAGATACGCAGTATTTT
TRBD1	many	TRBV5-1	TRBJ2-7	CASSSDRGTYEQYF	TGCGCCAGCAGCTCGGACAGGGGGACCTACGAGCAGTACTTC
NA	many	TRBV20-1	TRBJ1-6	CSASGASNSPLHF	TGCAGTGCTAGTGGGGCATCGAATTCACCCCTCCACTTT
NA	NA	TRBV12-3/TRBV12-4	TRBJ2-7	CASSLSGSRYEQYF	TGTGCCAGCAGTTTATCCGGGAGTAGGTACGAGCAGTACTTC
NA	many	TRBV9	TRBJ1-1	CASSPDRLNTEAFF	TGTGCCAGCAGCCCTGACCGCTTGAACACTGAAGCTTTCTTT
NA	many	TRBV12-3/TRBV12-4	TRBJ1-1	CASSRGSPSTEAFF	TGTGCCAGCAGCCGCGGCAGCCCGAGCACTGAAGCTTTCTTT
NA	NA	TRBV16	TRBJ2-7	CASSRQEGSYEQYF	TGTGCCAGCAGCCGCCAAGAAGGCTCCTACGAGCAGTACTTC
NA	many	TRBV30	TRBJ2-7	CAWSKIPVIYEQYF	TGTGCCTGGAGTAAGATTCCAGTGATCTACGAGCAGTACTTC
TRBD1	few	TRBV4-1	TRBJ2-5	CASSHPNRGRETQYF	TGCGCCAGCAGCCATCCCAACAGGGGTCGGGAGACCCAGTACTTC
TRBD1	many	TRBV2	TRBJ1-2	CASSTGDEGYTF	TGTGCCAGCAGTACAGGGGATGAAGGCTACACCTTC
NA	NA	TRBV3-1	TRBJ1-1	CASREGTEAFF	TGTGCCAGCAGGGAAGGCACTGAAGCTTTCTTT
NA	many	TRBV28	TRBJ2-4	CASSFSGAAKNIQYF	TGTGCCAGCAGTTTCTCGGGGGCGGCCAAAAACATTCAGTACTTC
TRBD1	many	TRBV24-1	TRBJ2-3	CATSGATGPDTQYF	TGTGCCACCAGTGGTGCGACAGGGCCAGATACGCAGTATTTT
NA	NA	TRBV7-9	TRBJ2-3	CASSQTGDTQYF	TGTGCCAGCAGCCAAACAGGGGATACGCAGTATTTT
TRBD2	NA	TRBV4-1	TRBJ2-1	CASSRQIGLAGRDNEQFF	TGCGCCAGCAGCCGGCAGATAGGACTAGCGGGGAGGGACAATGAGCAGTTCTTC
TRBD1	many	TRBV30	TRBJ2-1	CAWSPGQGYNEQFF	TGTGCCTGGTCACCGGGACAGGGTTACAATGAGCAGTTCTTC
TRBD1	many	TRBV2	TRBJ2-3	CASKQGQGKDTQYF	TGTGCCAGCAAGCAAGGACAGGGGAAAGATACGCAGTATTTT
NA	many	TRBV18	TRBJ1-3	CASSSFKGHSGNTIYF	TGTGCCAGCTCGTCATTTAAGGGCCACTCTGGAAACACCATATATTTT
TRBD1	NA	TRBV12-3/TRBV12-4	TRBJ2-7	CASRQGDTYEQYF	TGTGCCAGCAGACAGGGGGACACCTACGAGCAGTACTTC
TRBD2	many	TRBV9	TRBJ2-2	CASSVGLAGANTGELFF	TGTGCCAGCAGCGTAGGACTAGCGGGGGCGAACACCGGGGAGCTGTTTTTT
NA	many	TRBV28	TRBJ2-3	CASSFMQTSTDTQYF	TGTGCCAGCAGTTTTATGCAGACTTCTACAGATACGCAGTATTTT
TRBD2	NA	TRBV27	TRBJ2-5	CASSVLAGGSETQYF	TGTGCCAGCAGTGTTCTAGCGGGAGGTTCAGAGACCCAGTACTTC
TRBD1	NA	TRBV12-3/TRBV12-4	TRBJ1-1	CASIPLDRDREAFF	TGTGCCAGCATTCCTTTAGACAGGGATAGAGAAGCTTTCTTT
TRBD2	NA	TRBV28	TRBJ2-5	CASSLSPSSGLWTSGYQETQYF	TGTGCCAGCAGTTTATCCCCCTCGTCCGGCCTCTGGACTAGCGGCTATCAAGAGACCCAGTACTTC
NA	NA	TRBV28	TRBJ2-2	CASSWRGELFF	TGTGCCAGCAGCTGGAGGGGGGAGCTGTTTTTT
TRBD2	many	TRBV30	TRBJ2-2	CAWSTSGVGELFF	TGTGCCTGGAGCACTAGCGGGGTCGGGGAGCTGTTTTTT
TRBD1	NA	TRBV12-3/TRBV12-4	TRBJ1-2	CASSRQGGSGYTF	TGTGCCAGCAGCCGACAGGGTGGGAGTGGCTACACCTTC
TRBD2	NA	TRBV3-1	TRBJ2-1	CASSQGLASSEQFF	TGTGCCAGCAGCCAGGGACTAGCGTCGTCTGAGCAGTTCTTC
NA	many	TRBV28	TRBJ2-5	CASSPPLGGRETQYF	TGTGCCAGCAGTCCACCCCTTGGGGGACGAGAGACCCAGTACTTC
NA	many	TRBV30	TRBJ1-5	CAWSSGLTGGYYQPQHF	TGTGCCTGGAGTTCTGGACTGACTGGGGGTTACTATCAGCCCCAGCATTTT
TRBD1	many	TRBV28	TRBJ2-7	CASSLPIDRAHEQYF	TGTGCCAGCAGTTTACCGATTGACAGGGCCCACGAGCAGTACTTC
TRBD1	few	TRBV6-1	TRBJ1-2	CASTLQGVYYGYTF	TGTGCCAGCACCTTACAGGGGGTCTACTATGGCTACACCTTC
NA	few	TRBV19	TRBJ2-1	CASRTTTGGFLYEQFF	TGTGCCAGTAGGACAACAACGGGGGGCTTTCTCTATGAGCAGTTCTTC
NA	few	TRBV19	TRBJ2-1	CATSVGLLSYNEQFF	TGTGCCACGTCGGTTGGGCTCCTTTCCTACAATGAGCAGTTCTTC
TRBD1	many	TRBV28	TRBJ1-1	CASRNQATGGLEAFF	TGTGCCAGCAGAAACCAAGCGACAGGGGGCCTTGAAGCTTTCTTT
TRBD1	few	TRBV28	TRBJ2-1	CASSPTGGSYNEQFF	TGTGCCAGCAGTCCTACAGGGGGCTCCTACAATGAGCAGTTCTTC
NA	many	TRBV11-3	TRBJ2-7	CASSFPGPSYEQYF	TGTGCCAGCAGCTTCCCAGGACCCTCCTACGAGCAGTACTTC
TRBD1	NA	TRBV6-1	TRBJ1-1	CASSAGTGLKKAFF	TGTGCCAGCAGCGCCGGGACAGGGTTGAAAAAAGCTTTCTTT
NA	many	TRBV2	TRBJ1-5	CASSEYSYSNQPQHF	TGTGCCAGCAGTGAGTACAGCTATAGCAATCAGCCCCAGCATTTT
NA	many	TRBV11-2	TRBJ2-5	CASSRTSETQYF	TGTGCCAGCAGCCGAACGTCGGAGACCCAGTACTTC
NA	many	TRBV28	TRBJ1-2	CASSPPGGVTNYGYTF	TGTGCCAGCAGTCCCCCCGGAGGGGTAACTAACTATGGCTACACCTTC
TRBD1	many	TRBV27	TRBJ2-7	CASSQGQHPFNEQYF	TGTGCCAGCAGTCAGGGACAGCATCCTTTTAACGAGCAGTACTTC
TRBD2	many	TRBV4-2	TRBJ2-1	CASSQVAGGREQFF	TGTGCCAGCAGCCAAGTAGCGGGGGGGAGAGAGCAGTTCTTC
NA	few	TRBV29-1	TRBJ1-2	CSVGGGSGYTF	TGCAGCGTTGGGGGGGGCTCTGGCTACACCTTC
NA	many	TRBV7-9	TRBJ2-1	CASSSLTYNEQFF	TGTGCCAGCAGTTCCTTGACCTACAATGAGCAGTTCTTC
TRBD1	many	TRBV2	TRBJ1-3	CARQQGAGNTIYF	TGTGCCAGGCAACAGGGGGCTGGAAACACCATATATTTT